What follows are 29 T cell receptor beta chains derived from one specimen sequenced in a study of molecular identifiers for immune sequencing clone quantification. TCRdb called the PCR reads again in MiXCR, with one record for every CDR3 protein. The sample lists 70,000 to 90,000 distinct CDR3 sequences; approximately 22% were seen once. The sample was naive CD8+ T cells from blood, with Jurkat cell RNA spiked in. Subset meaning: FACS-sorted CD8+CD4-CCR7+CD45RA+ naive T cells. These receptors all stem from a human donor in good health. Some libraries in this study had Jurkat cell RNA spiked in.

The chain combines TRBV6-1 with TRBJ1-6; D gene uncertain. V dropped 2 bases and J dropped 0 bases, with 14 bases sitting between them. Germline V gene sequence: CDR1 MNHNS, CDR2 SASEGT. This CDR3 comprises 18 residues. The CDR3 sequence is CASSERIVSSSYNSPLHF. CDR3 DNA sequence: TGTGCCAGCAGTGAACGGATCGTTTCGAGCTCCTATAATTCACCCCTCCACTTT.

This clonotype was seen at least ten times. In DNA form, the CDR3 reads TGTGCCAGCACTGAAAGCGTCCAAACCACAGATACGCAGTATTTT. This codes for CASTESVQTTDTQYF. V usage is TRBV27 and J usage is TRBJ2-3; D gene uncertain. The CDR3 has 15 residues. CDR1 and CDR2 (germline): MNHEY, SMNVEV (reference sequence). V lost 7 bases, J lost 2 bases, and 16 bases lay in between.

The chain recombines TRBV6-6 with TRBJ1-1; D gene ambiguous. The germline gives CDR1 MNHNY, CDR2 SVGAGI (reference sequence). V gave up 0 bases and J gave up 4 bases, with 12 bases separating them. The CDR3 runs 15 residues. CDR3 nucleotides: TGTGCCAGCAGTTACTCTGTCATCCCAGTCACTGAAGCTTTCTTT. As protein: CASSYSVIPVTEAFF.

In its sample, this clonotype was seen many times. This rearrangement joins TRBV4-3 to TRBJ2-7; 7 bases are a match to TRBD1. V shed 0 bases, J shed 3 bases, and the junction held 8 bases outside the gene matches. Germline V gives CDR1 LGHNA, CDR2 YSLEER. The CDR3 runs to 16 residues. CDR3 loop: CASSQDQSGGSYEQYF. The CDR3 nucleotides read TGCGCCAGCAGCCAAGATCAATCAGGGGGTAGCTACGAGCAGTACTTC.

This clonotype was recorded many times. The rearrangement uses TRBV27 and TRBJ1-1, with unresolved D. The CDR3 sequence is 14 residues long. V was cut by 1 base and J by 3 bases, with 9 bases left in between. Germline V gives CDR1 MNHEY, CDR2 SMNVEV (reference sequence). DNA for the CDR3: TGTGCCAGCAGTTTATTCGGCAAATACACTGAAGCTTTCTTT. Translating gives CASSLFGKYTEAFF.

This clonotype was observed at least ten times. The rearrangement uses TRBV7-2 and TRBJ2-1; 12 nucleotides line up with TRBD2. V shed 5 bases and J 4 bases; nucleotides not matched to a gene: 6. Germline V gene data show CDR1 as SGHTA and CDR2 as FQGNSA. This CDR3 region has 16 residues. CDR3 sequence: CASSIPSGRAYNEQFF. CDR3 DNA: TGTGCCAGCAGCATCCCTAGCGGGAGGGCGTACAATGAGCAGTTCTTC.

J is TRBJ2-2 and V is TRBV4-3; maybe TRBD1 (5 bases). V was cut by 0 bases and J by 1 base, with 9 bases left in between. The CDR3 runs 16 residues. CDR1 LGHNA and CDR2 YSLEER come from the germline V gene. CDR3 in DNA: TGCGCCAGCAGCCAAGACAGGGCCGAGAACACCGGGGAGCTGTTTTTT. This sequence encodes CASSQDRAENTGELFF.

This clonotype was seen once. This may stem from a read error, because a much larger clone lies one nucleotide away. The gene calls are TRBV10-2 and TRBJ1-5; possibly TRBD1 for D (5 bases). Germline V gene sequence: CDR1 WSHSY, CDR2 SAAADI. V was cut by 3 bases and J by 7 bases, with 19 bases left in between. This CDR3 is 16 amino acids long. For the CDR3, the DNA is TGCGCCAGCAGTGACCGACAGTGTGGCCATGTCCAGCCCCAGCATTTT. This codes for CASSDRQCGHVQPQHF.

This clonotype came up many times. The chain couples TRBV7-2 to TRBJ2-7; D is tentatively TRBD1 or TRBD2 (5 bases each). This CDR3 is 12 amino acids long. V dropped 2 bases and J dropped 5 bases, with 7 bases sitting between them. CDR1 and CDR2 from the germline V gene are SGHTA and FQGNSA. The CDR3 spells CASSLSGHEQYF. The CDR3 nucleotides are TGTGCCAGCAGCTTATCGGGGCACGAGCAGTACTTC.

The chain has TRBV7-6 and TRBJ2-2; 13 bases match TRBD2. From germline, CDR1 is SGHVS and CDR2 FNYEAQ. CDR3 length equals 17 residues. Losses at the gene ends were 4 bases for V and 4 bases for J; bases not matched to a gene: 6. The CDR3 is CASSSTGTSGATGELFF. The CDR3 coding sequence is TGTGCCAGCAGCTCTACCGGGACTAGCGGGGCCACCGGGGAGCTGTTTTTT.

Concerning this clonotype itself: A much larger clone lies one base from this, so it may be a read error. The V and J genes are TRBV18 and TRBJ2-7; D could derive from TRBD1 or TRBD2 (5 bases each). Germline V CDR1 and CDR2: KGHSH, LQKENI. The CDR3 extends over 14 amino acids. The CDR3 sequence is CASSPPAGTYEQHF. The CDR3 coding sequence is TGTGCCAGCTCACCACCGGCAGGGACCTACGAGCAGCACTTC.

This clonotype came up a few times. This may come from a read error, since a much larger clone is one base off. The conserved phenylalanine or tryptophan normally closing the CDR3 is absent here, so this likely arose from a read error. The rearrangement links TRBV29-1 to TRBJ1-1; D is ambiguous. Germline lookup yields CDR1 SQVTM and CDR2 ANQGSEA. The CDR3 has 12 amino acids. The V end was cut by 3 bases, the J end by 0 bases, with 5 bases between. CDR3 region: CSVDRLNTEAFS. The CDR3 bases are TGCAGCGTTGACCGTCTGAACACTGAAGCTTTCTCT.

The rearrangement links TRBV24-1 to TRBJ2-2; D possibly corresponds to TRBD2 (5 bases). Per the germline V gene, CDR1 is KGHDR and CDR2 is SFDVKD. The length of the CDR3 is 13 residues. The V and J ends lost 9 bases and 2 bases respectively, with 9 bases between them. The CDR3 nucleotides are TGTGCCACCCTGGCGGGTAACACCGGGGAGCTGTTTTTT. It yields the protein CATLAGNTGELFF.

V and J are TRBV20-1 and TRBJ2-1, with 7 positions matching TRBD2. This CDR3 has 14 residues. Germline V gene lookup returns CDR1 DFQATT and CDR2 SNEGSKA (reference sequence). The J segment lost 4 bases and the V segment lost 3 bases, leaving 6 bases of the junction unmatched. The CDR3, as DNA: TGCAGTGCTAGGGCCAGCGGGGTTTACAATGAGCAGTTCTTC. Translating gives CSARASGVYNEQFF.

This clonotype appeared many times. This chain links TRBV7-8 with TRBJ2-3; unclear D gene. This CDR3 has 12 amino acids. The V end lost 4 bases, the J end lost 2 bases, and 4 bases lay between the germline ends. Germline values: CDR1 SGHVS, CDR2 FQNEAQ. For the CDR3, the DNA is TGTGCCAGCAGCTATTCCACAGATACGCAGTATTTT. Amino acid sequence: CASSYSTDTQYF.

Details on this clonotype: One junction end disagrees with the germline gene, perhaps due to a read error. The V and J genes are TRBV30 and TRBJ2-3; 8 nucleotides align to TRBD2. This CDR3 has 14 amino acids. CDR1 and CDR2 from the germline V gene are GTSNPN and SVGIG (reference sequence). The CDR3 DNA is TGTGCCTGGAGTCTTAGCGGGGAAGGAGATGCGCAGTATTTT. It encodes CAWSLSGEGDAQYF.

To note about this clonotype: A read error is possible here, since a much larger clone lies one base away. The CDR3 region is CASTKRGGQPLHF. CDR3 sequence (DNA): TGTGCCAGTACTAAAAGGGGGGGTCAGCCCCTGCATTTT. The chain employs TRBV19 and TRBJ1-5; maybe TRBD1 (6 bases). Germline V gene data show CDR1 as LNHDA and CDR2 as SQIVND (reference sequence). The CDR3 contains 13 residues.

The chain joins TRBV6-2 or TRBV6-3 to TRBJ2-2; possible D gene TRBD2, 6 bases. CDR1 is MNHEY and CDR2 is SVGEGT in the germline V gene. This CDR3 contains 15 residues. V was shortened by 2 bases and J by 6 bases, with 13 bases between the two germline ends. The CDR3 sequence is CASSYGGSIAGELFF. The CDR3 bases are TGTGCCAGCAGTTACGGGGGGAGTATTGCCGGGGAGCTGTTTTTT.

In its sample, this clonotype was seen a few times. The chain has TRBV6-2 or TRBV6-3 and TRBJ1-1; unclear D gene. Germline loops: CDR1 MNHEY, CDR2 SVGEGT. The V end was cut by 4 bases, the J end by 1 base, with 7 bases between. The CDR3 runs 13 residues. CDR3 DNA sequence: TGTGCCAGCAGTTCTACACAGAACACTGAAGCTTTCTTT. Residues: CASSSTQNTEAFF.

V gene TRBV19 combines with J gene TRBJ2-7; 8 bases map to TRBD2. V trimming: 9 bases; J trimming: 2 bases; junction bases outside the gene matches: 6. The CDR3 covers 13 residues. Germline-derived CDR1 and CDR2 are LNHDA and SQIVND (reference sequence). As DNA, the CDR3 is TGTGCCAGCAGCGGGGGCCGAACCTACGAGCAGTACTTC. Its translation is CASSGGRTYEQYF.

The rearrangement joins TRBV29-1 to TRBJ2-1, with no clear D. This CDR3 has 16 amino acids. Trimming stripped 6 bases from V and 0 bases from J, with 18 bases between. The germline CDR1 and CDR2 sequences are SQVTM and ANQGSEA. As DNA, the CDR3 is TGCAGCGTCGATACTATACTCCCGAGCTCCTACAATGAGCAGTTCTTC. Residues: CSVDTILPSSYNEQFF.

This clonotype came up a few times. J is TRBJ1-1 and V is TRBV7-9; D is unresolved. With 1 base removed from V and 3 bases from J, the gap between germline ends came to 15 bases. The CDR3 has 16 amino acids. The germline V gene encodes CDR1 SEHNR and CDR2 FQNEAQ (reference sequence). Here the CDR3 reads CASSLGVLPIDTEAFF. The CDR3 DNA sequence: TGTGCCAGCAGCTTAGGGGTCCTACCGATTGACACTGAAGCTTTCTTT.

Notes on this clonotype: This may be a read error, as it is one base from a much larger clone. CDR3 loop: CASSYAISQPQHF. In nucleotides, the CDR3 is TGTGCCAGCAGTTACGCGATAAGTCAGCCCCAGCATTTT. This chain connects TRBV6-5 to TRBJ1-5; D not resolved. V was trimmed by 2 bases and J by 6 bases, leaving 8 bases between them. Germline loops: CDR1 MNHEY, CDR2 SVGAGI. The CDR3 has 13 amino acids.

V and J are TRBV10-3 and TRBJ1-5; TRBD1 matches at 12 bases. The germline CDR1 and CDR2 sequences are ENHRY and SYGVKD. The length of the CDR3 is 20 residues. The V gene end was trimmed by 4 bases and the J gene end by 4 bases; junction bases not matched to a gene: 17. The CDR3 DNA sequence: TGTGCCATCAGTGCTTTTCCCCCTAGGGACAGGGGGCCTGGGAATCAGCCCCAGCATTTT. Protein: CAISAFPPRDRGPGNQPQHF.

About this clonotype itself: A much larger clone lies one base from this, so it may be a read error. The chain joins TRBV4-1 to TRBJ2-5, with D tentatively TRBD2 (6 bases). Trimming took off 0 bases at V and 9 bases at J, with 17 bases between the two ends. Germline V CDR1 and CDR2: MGHRA, YSYEKL. The CDR3 sequence is 15 residues long. The CDR3 loop reads CASSQEVTSIWSQYF. In DNA, the CDR3 is TGCGCCAGCAGCCAAGAGGTGACTAGTATATGGTCCCAGTACTTC.

This chain connects TRBV11-2 to TRBJ2-5; D possibly corresponds to TRBD1 (7 bases). The CDR3 is 17 amino acids. CDR1 and CDR2 (germline): SGHAT, FQNNGV. V was cut by 5 bases and J by 5 bases, with 24 bases left in between. CDR3 sequence: CASSPSPRQGGWETQYF. The CDR3 bases are TGTGCCAGCAGCCCCTCTCCGAGACAGGGAGGATGGGAGACCCAGTACTTC.

In this sample, this clonotype turned up many times. The chain joins TRBV7-2 to TRBJ2-7; 11 bases align to TRBD2. The CDR3 length is 17 residues. CDR1 is SGHTA and CDR2 is FQGNSA in the germline V gene. Germline trimming cut 5 bases from V and 3 bases from J; bases unmatched to any gene: 12. DNA for the CDR3: TGTGCCAGCAGCAAAAGGTTCCGACTAGCGGGGAACTACGAGCAGTACTTC. This gives the protein CASSKRFRLAGNYEQYF.

This clonotype appeared a few times. The chain employs TRBV11-2 and TRBJ2-7; D uncertain. Trimming cost V 5 bases and J 3 bases, with 11 bases left between them. The CDR3 has 13 residues. Germline V gene sequence: CDR1 SGHAT, CDR2 FQNNGV. The CDR3 DNA is TGTGCCAGCAGCGAGAACCTTAACTACGAGCAGTACTTC. This codes for CASSENLNYEQYF.

In its sample, this clonotype was seen a few times. The rearrangement uses TRBV12-3 or TRBV12-4 and TRBJ2-3; 8 positions match TRBD2. This CDR3 comprises 16 residues. V lost 8 bases, J lost 5 bases, and 15 bases stayed unmatched. CDR3 bases: TGTGCCAGCGACCCTCTGGGGGCTAGCGGGCGAGATACGCAGTATTTT. This gives the protein CASDPLGASGRDTQYF.